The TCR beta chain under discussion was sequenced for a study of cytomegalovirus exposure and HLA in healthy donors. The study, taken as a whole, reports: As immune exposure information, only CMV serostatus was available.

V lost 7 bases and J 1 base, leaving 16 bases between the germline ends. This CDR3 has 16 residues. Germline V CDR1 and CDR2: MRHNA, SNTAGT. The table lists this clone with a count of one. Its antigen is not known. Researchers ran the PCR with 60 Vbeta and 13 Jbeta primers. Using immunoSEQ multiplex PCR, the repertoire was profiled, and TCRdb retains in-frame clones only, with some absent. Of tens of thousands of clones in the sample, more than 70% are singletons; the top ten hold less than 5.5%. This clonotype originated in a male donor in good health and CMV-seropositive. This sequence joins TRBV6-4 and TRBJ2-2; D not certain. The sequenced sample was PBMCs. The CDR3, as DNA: TGTGCCAGCAACCCACAGCACTTCCTGAACACCGGGGAGCTGTTTTTT. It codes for CASNPQHFLNTGELFF.